Listed below are T cell receptor beta chains from one sample, sequenced in a study of cytomegalovirus exposure and HLA in healthy donors. Assay: immunoSEQ multiplex PCR; the TCRdb copy retains only in-frame clones and omits some. The sample holds about 130,000 clones, about 82% seen once. Sequenced input: PBMCs. These receptors were collected from a boy under 18 in good health and CMV-seronegative. The CDR3 runs from the conserved cysteine through the conserved F or W. D genes are given only for firm matches.

j_call,d_call,cdr3_length,v_call,cdr3_aa
TRBJ2-2,-,17,TRBV4-3,CASSQEPLTGITGELFF
TRBJ1-1,-,14,TRBV30,CAWSPGGVNTEAFF
TRBJ2-7,TRBD1,17,TRBV4-1,CASSALPGTATSYEQYF
TRBJ1-3,-,15,TRBV6-1,CASGRREDSGNTIYF
TRBJ2-1,TRBD2,16,TRBV7-9,CSSSPSAGGPSHEQFF
TRBJ1-4,-,13,TRBV5-1,CASRIAGDEKLFF
TRBJ2-7,-,15,TRBV30,CAWRRLGEGSYEQYF
TRBJ1-4,-,14,TRBV27,CASSPLSGGEKLFF
TRBJ2-1,-,15,TRBV9,CASSPRAGSYNEQFF
TRBJ2-1,TRBD2,15,TRBV11-3,CASSSPSGKRYEQFF
TRBJ1-1,-,15,TRBV6-5,CASSYSIGGGTEAFF